Listed below are T cell receptor beta chains from one sample, sequenced in a study of OX40 agonist ivuxolimab in advanced cancers. Clones were sequenced by immunoSEQ multiplex PCR, and TCRdb holds only the in-frame ones, with some missing. Of approximately 17,000 clones detected, approximately 84% appear once; the ten largest clones hold 44%. Sequencing used CD4+ or CD8+ T cells sorted from blood, obtained in a trial of the OX40 agonist ivuxolimab. The receptor source for this set is an adult with an advanced solid tumor such as melanoma, head and neck, liver or kidney cancer. The CDR3 runs from the conserved cysteine through the conserved F or W. The order of the fields is V gene, clone size, J gene, D gene, CDR3 protein, CDR3 DNA. D genes are given only for firm matches. Rows may omit the clone size; those that give it use once, few, many or a size class.

>TRBV7-6|NA|TRBJ2-3|TRBD2
CASSLVSLAGGRTDTQYF
TGTGCCAGCAGCTTAGTTTCCCTAGCGGGGGGGCGCACAGATACGCAGTATTTT
>TRBV7-6|NA|TRBJ2-3|NA
CASSLEELDSDTQYF
TGTGCCAGCAGCTTAGAGGAACTAGATTCAGATACGCAGTATTTT
>TRBV19|NA|TRBJ1-3|NA
CATWTDEGGNTIYF
TGTGCCACCTGGACTGACGAAGGGGGAAACACCATATATTTT
>TRBV4-1|NA|TRBJ2-5|TRBD2
CASSQERRLAGVQETQYF
TGCGCCAGCAGCCAAGAACGACGGCTAGCGGGGGTCCAAGAGACCCAGTACTTC
>TRBV6-5|NA|TRBJ2-2|NA
CASSYGGGELFF
TGTGCCAGCAGTTACGGCGGCGGGGAGCTGTTTTTT
>TRBV7-2|NA|TRBJ2-7|TRBD1
CASSYDRGAYEQYF
TGTGCCAGCAGCTACGACAGGGGGGCGTACGAGCAGTACTTC
>TRBV27|few|TRBJ2-3|NA
CASSSGPVGDTQYF
TGTGCCAGCAGTTCCGGCCCGGTGGGAGATACGCAGTATTTT
>TRBV9|once|TRBJ1-2|NA
CASSVSREMGHGGYTF
TGTGCCAGCAGCGTAAGCCGGGAAATGGGACATGGGGGCTACACCTTC
>TRBV29-1|NA|TRBJ1-2|NA
CSVEVKGRSYTF
TGCAGCGTTGAAGTGAAGGGTCGAAGCTACACCTTC
>TRBV5-4|once|TRBJ2-7|NA
CASSLESGLSSYEQYF
TGTGCCAGCAGCTTGGAGTCCGGACTATCATCCTACGAGCAGTACTTC
>TRBV7-2|once|TRBJ1-5|NA
CASSWGGHTREAQHF
TGTGCCAGCAGCTGGGGGGGACACACCAGAGAGGCCCAGCATTTT
>TRBV9|NA|TRBJ2-7|NA
CASSVLYEQYF
TGTGCCAGCAGCGTGCTCTACGAGCAGTACTTC
>TRBV14|NA|TRBJ1-1|NA
CASSPPGATEAFF
TGTGCCAGCAGCCCCCCGGGGGCCACTGAAGCTTTCTTT
>TRBV28|NA|TRBJ2-6|TRBD1
CASSLEQGAGANVLTF
TGTGCCAGCAGTTTAGAACAGGGGGCTGGGGCCAACGTCCTGACTTTC
>TRBV19|NA|TRBJ2-7|TRBD1
CASSKGQIYEQYF
TGTGCCAGTAGTAAGGGACAGATTTACGAGCAGTACTTC
>TRBV7-9|NA|TRBJ1-6|NA
CASSLGGGISPLHF
TGTGCCAGCAGCTTGGGGGGCGGGATTTCACCCCTCCACTTT
>TRBV28|NA|TRBJ2-2|NA
CASSPPLHNANTGELFF
TGTGCCAGCAGTCCTCCCCTGCATAACGCGAACACCGGGGAGCTGTTTTTT
>TRBV13|NA|TRBJ2-7|NA
CASSLHTRYEQYF
TGTGCCAGCAGCTTGCACACCCGCTACGAGCAGTACTTC
>TRBV7-3|NA|TRBJ2-5|NA
CASSLTADQETQYF
TGTGCCAGCAGCTTAACTGCGGATCAAGAGACCCAGTACTTC
>TRBV29-1|NA|TRBJ2-7|NA
CSVEGPGSSSYEQYF
TGCAGCGTTGAAGGGCCGGGTTCTAGCTCCTACGAGCAGTACTTC
>TRBV6-1|NA|TRBJ2-2|TRBD1
CASSEGTGAGELFF
TGTGCCAGCAGTGAAGGGACAGGGGCCGGGGAGCTGTTTTTT
>TRBV6-5|NA|TRBJ2-2|NA
CASSYSWELFF
TGTGCCAGCAGTTACTCGTGGGAGCTGTTTTTT
>TRBV12-5|NA|TRBJ2-3|NA
CASGLTGEVGTDTQYF
TGTGCTAGTGGTTTGACAGGGGAGGTGGGCACAGATACGCAGTATTTT
>TRBV28|NA|TRBJ1-2|NA
CASTQDRQEINYGYTF
TGTGCCAGCACACAAGATCGACAGGAGATTAACTATGGCTACACCTTC
>TRBV13|once|TRBJ1-3|NA
CASSLGLSGSSGNTIYF
TGTGCCAGCAGCTTAGGCTTGAGCGGGAGCTCTGGAAACACCATATATTTT
>TRBV2|few|TRBJ2-3|TRBD1
CASGRGLGADTQYF
TGTGCCAGCGGCAGGGGGCTCGGGGCAGATACGCAGTATTTT
>TRBV6-5|NA|TRBJ2-1|TRBD1
CASSYGTGNEQFF
TGTGCCAGCAGTTACGGGACAGGGAATGAGCAGTTCTTC
>TRBV6-1|NA|TRBJ1-2|TRBD1
CASSEPGQAYYGYTF
TGTGCCAGCAGTGAACCGGGACAGGCTTACTATGGCTACACCTTC
>TRBV5-5|once|TRBJ1-4|NA
CASSLAQGGRYEKLFF
TGTGCCAGCAGCTTGGCTCAAGGGGGACGGTATGAAAAACTGTTTTTT
>TRBV6-1|NA|TRBJ2-7|TRBD1
CASSEGDRVSYEQYF
TGTGCCAGCAGTGAGGGCGACAGGGTTTCCTACGAGCAGTACTTC
>TRBV19|NA|TRBJ1-2|TRBD1
CASSQVYRGRAPGYTF
TGTGCCAGTAGTCAAGTATACAGGGGACGCGCCCCTGGCTACACCTTC
>TRBV2|NA|TRBJ2-7|NA
CASSGGTLRSYEQYF
TGTGCCAGCAGTGGAGGGACCCTTAGGTCCTACGAGCAGTACTTC
>TRBV10-2|NA|TRBJ1-1|NA
CASTEGQLNTEAFF
TGCGCCAGCACTGAAGGACAGTTGAACACTGAAGCTTTCTTT
>TRBV18|NA|TRBJ2-1|TRBD2
CASSPIGGGAVSYNEQFF
TGTGCCAGCTCACCGATCGGCGGGGGGGCCGTTTCCTACAATGAGCAGTTCTTC
>TRBV5-1|NA|TRBJ2-7|NA
CASSPPGLRAYEQYF
TGCGCCAGCAGCCCGCCGGGACTTCGAGCCTACGAGCAGTACTTC
>TRBV27|NA|TRBJ1-6|NA
CASSPDWGEYYNSPLHF
TGTGCCAGCAGTCCCGACTGGGGAGAATATTATAATTCACCCCTCCACTTT
>TRBV5-1|NA|TRBJ2-1|TRBD2
CASSVSGAHEQFF
TGCGCCAGCAGCGTGAGCGGGGCCCATGAGCAGTTCTTC
>TRBV6-1|once|TRBJ1-4|NA
CASSNREGTNEKLFF
TGTGCCAGCAGCAACAGGGAGGGGACTAATGAAAAACTGTTTTTT
>TRBV14|NA|TRBJ2-1|NA
CASSLGTRKQFF
TGTGCCAGCAGCCTTGGGACAAGGAAGCAGTTCTTC
>TRBV4-1|NA|TRBJ2-5|NA
CASSQDLLLMYQETQYF
TGCGCCAGCAGCCAAGATCTTCTACTTATGTACCAAGAGACCCAGTACTTC
>TRBV6-1|NA|TRBJ2-1|NA
CASSLGGSYNEQFF
TGTGCCAGCAGTTTAGGGGGCTCCTACAATGAGCAGTTCTTC
>TRBV19|NA|TRBJ2-1|TRBD2
CASSPGGLAGVNEQFF
TGTGCCAGTAGTCCGGGGGGACTAGCGGGGGTAAATGAGCAGTTCTTC
>TRBV7-9|NA|TRBJ2-2|NA
CASSLGASGELFF
TGTGCCAGCAGTTTAGGTGCGTCCGGGGAGCTGTTTTTT
>TRBV27|few|TRBJ2-7|NA
CASKTLFGSVGEQYF
TGTGCCAGCAAAACACTTTTTGGGTCCGTAGGCGAGCAGTACTTC
>TRBV7-2|NA|TRBJ2-7|NA
CASSLTLYEQYF
TGTGCCAGCAGCTTAACACTTTACGAGCAGTACTTC
>TRBV6-5|NA|TRBJ2-2|NA
CASRYRVMGTGELFF
TGTGCCAGCAGATACAGGGTAATGGGCACCGGGGAGCTGTTTTTT
>TRBV7-9|NA|TRBJ2-7|TRBD2
CASSQLVQGGDYEQYF
TGTGCCAGCAGCCAGCTGGTTCAGGGAGGGGATTACGAGCAGTACTTC
>TRBV9|NA|TRBJ1-3|TRBD1
CASSAGTGGNTIYF
TGTGCCAGCAGCGCCGGGACAGGGGGAAACACCATATATTTT
>TRBV28|NA|TRBJ2-3|NA
CASSRPGSTDTQYF
TGTGCCAGCAGTAGGCCAGGGAGCACAGATACGCAGTATTTT
>TRBV7-9|NA|TRBJ1-5|NA
CASSSGVMYSNQPQHF
TGTGCCAGCAGCTCCGGGGTGATGTATAGCAATCAGCCCCAGCATTTT
>TRBV9|NA|TRBJ1-1|NA
CASSGWGPRGTEAFF
TGTGCCAGCAGCGGGTGGGGACCGAGGGGGACTGAAGCTTTCTTT
>TRBV4-1|NA|TRBJ1-1|NA
CASSQVVSMAEAFF
TGCGCCAGCAGCCAGGTCGTAAGTATGGCTGAAGCTTTCTTT
>TRBV7-2|NA|TRBJ2-7|NA
CASSLVDSIWEQYF
TGTGCCAGCAGCTTAGTCGACAGTATCTGGGAGCAGTACTTC
>TRBV5-5|NA|TRBJ1-6|NA
CASSLARDNSPLHF
TGTGCCAGCAGCTTAGCGCGGGACAATTCACCCCTCCACTTT
>TRBV29-1|NA|TRBJ2-2|TRBD2
CSVEWAGGPEAGELFF
TGCAGCGTTGAATGGGCGGGGGGGCCTGAAGCCGGGGAGCTGTTTTTT
>TRBV27|NA|TRBJ1-2|NA
CASSSGWDGYTF
TGTGCCAGCAGTTCAGGGTGGGATGGCTACACCTTC
>TRBV27|few|TRBJ2-2|TRBD1
CASSIATGPEELFF
TGTGCCAGCAGTATAGCGACAGGGCCCGAGGAGCTGTTTTTT
>TRBV4-3|once|TRBJ2-1|TRBD2
CASSQGTRYPNEQFF
TGCGCCAGCAGCCAAGGGACTAGATATCCAAATGAGCAGTTCTTC
>TRBV11-2|NA|TRBJ2-3|TRBD1
CASSYRDRYTDTQYF
TGTGCCAGCAGCTACCGGGACAGGTACACAGATACGCAGTATTTT